Included here is one TCR beta chain sequence, with context. Here immunoSEQ multiplex PCR was the method, and the copy in TCRdb shows in-frame clones only, minus some. This table has 150,000 to 200,000 clones, 70% to 85% appearing once. This specimen comes from a study of blood T cell repertoires in COVID-19. Study at large: Samples taken during acute and convalescent COVID-19 were collected in the United States, Italy and Spain.

V was trimmed by 6 bases and J by 1 base, leaving 9 bases between them. CDR3 length: 13 residues. Germline V gene sequence: CDR1 MNHEY, CDR2 SMNVEV (reference sequence). Specimen: PBMCs or T cells enriched from blood (not recorded which). This TCR derives from a woman aged 55-70 years with acute COVID-19. This chain joins TRBV27 and TRBJ2-5; D gene ambiguous. The CDR3 loop is CASSTALQETQYF. The CDR3 nucleotides are TGTGCCAGCAGCACTGCCCTCCAAGAGACCCAGTACTTC.